Detailed here is one TCR beta chain. Original data processing: Using reference gene primer amplification, nucleated cell counts were estimated. Sequencing was performed with immunoSEQ multiplex PCR; in TCRdb, only in-frame clones are kept and a portion is missing. The D gene and trimming were derived from the DNA, and the V and J assignments and clone size from that table. Among 200,000 to 300,000 clones listed, approximately 88% were seen once. The CDR3 is made up of 11 amino acids. V lost 6 bases to trimming and J lost 12 bases; unmatched junction nucleotides: 5. This sample is drawn from a study of blood T cell repertoires in COVID-19.

The sequenced sample consisted of peripheral blood. This chain uses TRBV12-3 or TRBV12-4 with TRBJ2-7; 10 nucleotides match TRBD2. This receptor was identified in a man aged 40-49 years with acute or convalescent COVID-19. CDR3 bases: TGTGCCAGCAGCAGGGGACTAGCGCGGTACTTC. Amino acid sequence: CASSRGLARYF.